A single sample is the source of the 11 T cell receptor beta chains below, sequenced in a study of technical replicates of blood from a few donors. The table came from immunoSEQ multiplex PCR; TCRdb's copy has only in-frame clones and leaves some out. Found here are tens of thousands of clones, 80% to 90% of them singletons; the top ten hold more than 4.5%. Sample: PBMCs. The receptors were gathered from a human donor in good health. Some clones in this sample may be carry-over from other donors' samples.

V and J are TRBV19 and TRBJ2-7, with TRBD1 as a possible D gene (6 bases). The CDR3 length is 11 residues. The V end was cut by 6 bases, the J end by 11 bases, with 14 bases between. Germline V gives CDR1 LNHDA, CDR2 SQIVND (reference sequence). CDR3 residues: CASSFDRSKYF. The CDR3 DNA is TGTGCCAGTAGCTTTGACAGGAGCAAGTACTTC.

Turning to this clone: One end of the junction varies from germline; a read error may be responsible. This rearrangement joins TRBV5-1 to TRBJ2-7, with D perhaps matching TRBD1 or TRBD2 (5 bases each). This CDR3 is built from 15 residues. Germline CDR1 is SGHRS and CDR2 is YFSETQ. The CDR3 region has the DNA TGCGCCAGCACCTTGGGGGTCGGGATCTCCTACGAGCAGTACTTC. The encoded protein is CASTLGVGISYEQYF.

This sequence joins TRBV5-4 and TRBJ2-1; weak D call: TRBD2 (5 bases). The V end lost 0 bases, the J end lost 9 bases, and 13 bases lay between the germline ends. In germline, CDR1 is SGHNT, CDR2 YYREEE (reference sequence). CDR3 size: 14 residues. This chain's CDR3 is CASSLAFSAVEQFF. For the CDR3, the DNA is TGTGCCAGCAGCTTGGCCTTTAGCGCAGTTGAGCAGTTCTTC.

The chain couples TRBV19 to TRBJ2-5, with 7 bases lining up with TRBD1. The V gene's germline CDR1 is LNHDA and CDR2 SQIVND (reference sequence). Trimming cost V 6 bases and J 2 bases; bases outside gene matches: 9. This CDR3 spans 15 amino acids. CDR3 coding DNA: TGTGCCAGTAGGTTAGGGGGCCGGGGACAAGAGACCCAGTACTTC. Encoded protein: CASRLGGRGQETQYF.

CDR3 sequence reads: CASSGRDRAADTQYF. CDR3 bases: TGTGCCAGCAGCGGTAGGGACAGGGCTGCAGATACGCAGTATTTT. This sequence joins TRBV7-9 and TRBJ2-3; TRBD1 aligns across 9 bases. V shed 5 bases and J 4 bases; nucleotides not matched to a gene: 7. CDR1 and CDR2 (germline): SEHNR, FQNEAQ (reference sequence). The CDR3 runs to 15 residues.

The chain uses TRBV6-5 and TRBJ2-4; the D gene is possibly TRBD1 (5 bases). This CDR3 contains 15 residues. Germline CDR1 is MNHEY and CDR2 is SVGAGI. V was trimmed by 2 bases and J by 0 bases, leaving 8 bases between them. The CDR3 sequence: CASSYLRVAKNIQYF. In DNA, the CDR3 is TGTGCCAGCAGTTACCTCAGGGTAGCCAAAAACATTCAGTACTTC.

V usage is TRBV6-6 and J usage is TRBJ2-7; 8 nucleotides agree with TRBD1. Germline V CDR1 and CDR2: MNHNY, SVGAGI (reference sequence). The CDR3 is 14 residues long. The trim removed 2 bases at V and 2 bases at J, leaving 2 bases unmatched. The CDR3 reads CASSYGTGTYEQYF. Written as DNA, the CDR3 is TGTGCCAGCAGTTACGGGACAGGAACCTACGAGCAGTACTTC.

The rearrangement joins TRBV5-8 to TRBJ2-1, with TRBD2 as a possible D gene (6 bases). Germline CDR1 and CDR2: SGHTS and YDEGEE. This CDR3 has 16 residues. Trimming shortened V by 2 bases and J by 0 bases, and 12 bases separated the two germline ends. CDR3 loop: CASSFRRGVSYNEQFF. Here the CDR3 DNA reads TGTGCCAGCAGCTTCCGGCGGGGTGTCTCCTACAATGAGCAGTTCTTC.

The chain couples TRBV12-5 to TRBJ2-5; a weak D match, TRBD2 (5 bases). The V gene's germline CDR1 is LGHNT and CDR2 FRNRAP. Trimming took off 5 bases at V and 5 bases at J, with 9 bases between the two ends. The CDR3 consists of 12 residues. The CDR3 nucleotides read TGTGCTAGTGGTATCGGGAAGGAGACCCAGTACTTC. Amino acids: CASGIGKETQYF.

This clone was counted between two and nine times. This chain joins TRBV19 and TRBJ1-6; 7 bases line up with TRBD1. The CDR3 sequence is 14 residues long. Germline V lookup: CDR1 LNHDA, CDR2 SQIVND (reference sequence). V was pared by 3 bases and J by 9 bases, with 5 bases of the junction left unmatched. The CDR3 protein is CASSMEQGSSPLHF. CDR3 bases: TGTGCCAGTAGTATGGAACAGGGGTCTTCACCCCTCCACTTT.

The chain employs TRBV5-1 and TRBJ2-5, with 7 nucleotides matching TRBD1. The V gene end was trimmed by 4 bases and the J gene end by 0 bases; junction bases not matched to a gene: 6. Germline lookup yields CDR1 SGHRS and CDR2 YFSETQ. The CDR3 length is 15 residues. The CDR3 spells CASSPDRPNQETQYF. The CDR3, as DNA: TGCGCCAGCAGCCCGGACAGGCCTAACCAAGAGACCCAGTACTTC.